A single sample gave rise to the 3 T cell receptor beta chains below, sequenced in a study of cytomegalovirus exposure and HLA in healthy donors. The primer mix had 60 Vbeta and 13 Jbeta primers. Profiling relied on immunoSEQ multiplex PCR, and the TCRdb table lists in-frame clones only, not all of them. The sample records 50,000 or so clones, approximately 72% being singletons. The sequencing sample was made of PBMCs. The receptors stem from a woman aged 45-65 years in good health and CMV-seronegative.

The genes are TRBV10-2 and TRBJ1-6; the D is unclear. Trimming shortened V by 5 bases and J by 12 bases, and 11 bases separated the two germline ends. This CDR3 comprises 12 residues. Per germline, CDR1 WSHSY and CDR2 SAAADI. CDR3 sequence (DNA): TGCGCCAGCAGTCCGTCGGAGGGACCCCTCCACTTT. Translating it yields CASSPSEGPLHF.

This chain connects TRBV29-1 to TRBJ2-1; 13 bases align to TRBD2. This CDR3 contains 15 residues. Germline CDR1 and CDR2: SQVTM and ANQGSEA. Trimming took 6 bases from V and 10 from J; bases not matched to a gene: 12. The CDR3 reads CSVTGTSGARREQFF. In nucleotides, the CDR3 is TGCAGCGTAACCGGGACTAGCGGGGCCCGGCGCGAGCAGTTCTTC.

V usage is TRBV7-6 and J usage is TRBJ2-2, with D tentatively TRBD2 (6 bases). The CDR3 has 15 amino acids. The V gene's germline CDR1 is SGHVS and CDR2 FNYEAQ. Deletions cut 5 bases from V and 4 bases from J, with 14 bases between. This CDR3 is CASSPGGSVTGELFF. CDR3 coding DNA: TGTGCCAGCAGCCCTGGGGGGAGTGTCACCGGGGAGCTGTTTTTT. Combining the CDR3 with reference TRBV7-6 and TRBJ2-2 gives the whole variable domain GAGVSQSPRYKVTKRGQDVALRCDPISGHVSLYWYRQALGQGPEFLTYFNYEAQQDKSGLPNDRFSAERPEGSISTLTIQRTEQRDSAMYRCASSPGGSVTGELFFGEGSRLTVL.